This T cell receptor (beta chain) was retrieved from a study of a mutant IDH1 vaccine in newly diagnosed glioma. Turning to the study itself: The first vaccination came 4-6 weeks after radiotherapy alone, or with temozolomide cycles. There were approximately 60% males and approximately 38% females among treated patients, whose mean age was about 40 years. Earlier treatment was radiotherapy, temozolomide, or both, with most getting both. Study outcomes and limitations: It was just under 95% of patients that developed vaccine-induced immune responses.

With regard to this clone: The antigen is not known.

Time point defined: week 5, during vaccination. In every dose of vaccine, 300 ug of mutant IDH1 20-mer peptide was given alongside topical imiquimod. Method: immunoSEQ multiplex PCR; TCRdb's copy keeps in-frame clones and lacks some. The table lists some 55,000 clones, over 80% of them singletons, with about 4.6% in the top ten. Germline lookup yields CDR1 MNHNY and CDR2 SVGAGI (reference sequence). J gave up 4 bases and V 7 bases, and 5 bases lay outside the gene matches. This CDR3 contains 13 residues. This specimen consisted of PBMCs, obtained from a glioma patient whose treatment included an IDH1 peptide vaccine. The origin of this receptor is a woman in her thirties or forties with glioma. The V and J genes are TRBV6-6 and TRBJ1-1; TRBD1 aligns across 8 bases. The CDR3 region is CASNTGGSTEAFF. The CDR3, as DNA: TGTGCCAGCAATACAGGGGGTAGCACTGAAGCTTTCTTT.